Described below is a single TCR beta chain sequence and its context. This clonotype has a handful of counts. Its antigen is still unknown. Base-call qualities are not available, and no considerably larger clone is one nucleotide away. The germline V gene encodes CDR1 LGHDT and CDR2 YNNKEL (reference sequence). V gives up 3 bases and J gives up 6 bases, and the segment between their germline ends measures 20 bases. The CDR3 spans 16 residues, from the cysteine through the phenylalanine. The only DNA kept is the CDR3, 48 bases in frame from the first base. This entry comes from a study of T-cell reconstitution after alpha-beta-depleted transplantation in children (dated by TCRdb to about 2016). Turning to the overall study: The study quantitatively tracked T-cell immune reconstitution after TCRalphabeta/CD19-depleted allogeneic hematopoietic cell transplantation in children using TCR repertoire profiling.

The library was prepared using PCR. Sequencing instrument: Illumina HiSeq 2500. TCR libraries were prepared with molecular barcoding, using unique molecular identifiers to normalize TCRbeta repertoire quantification. Using fastp at Q25 and MiXCR, TCRdb reprocessed the public reads and kept productive beta chains. All rows with the same CDR3 protein become a single entry with the most common DNA and genes. The sample table records over 150,000 distinct CDR3 sequences; approximately 14% of these occur just once. The ten largest clonotypes hold approximately 13% of the sample. The receptor comes from a human donor who donated a stem cell graft to a child with acute lymphoblastic leukemia. The chain was built from TRBV3-1 and TRBJ1-1, and possibly TRBD1, on 6 matching bases. This specimen consisted of PBMCs from the stem cell graft donor, obtained from the stem cell graft. The nucleotide sequence is given as TGTGCCAGCAGCCATTGGACAGCCCCCCTGGGGGCTGAAGCTTTCTTT. The encoded protein is CASSHWTAPLGAEAFF.